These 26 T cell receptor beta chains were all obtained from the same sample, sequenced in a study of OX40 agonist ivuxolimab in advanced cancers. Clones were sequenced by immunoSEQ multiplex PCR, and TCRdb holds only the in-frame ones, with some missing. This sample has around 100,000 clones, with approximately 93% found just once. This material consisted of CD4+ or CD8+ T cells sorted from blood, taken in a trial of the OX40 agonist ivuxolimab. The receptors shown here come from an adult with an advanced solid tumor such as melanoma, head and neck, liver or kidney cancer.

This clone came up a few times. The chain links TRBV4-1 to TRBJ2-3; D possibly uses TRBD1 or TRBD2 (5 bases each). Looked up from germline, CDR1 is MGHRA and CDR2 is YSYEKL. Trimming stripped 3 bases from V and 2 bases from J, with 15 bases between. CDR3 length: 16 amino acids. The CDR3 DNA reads TGCGCCAGCAGCCACGAGGGGTGGGGAAACACAGATACGCAGTATTTT. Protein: CASSHEGWGNTDTQYF.

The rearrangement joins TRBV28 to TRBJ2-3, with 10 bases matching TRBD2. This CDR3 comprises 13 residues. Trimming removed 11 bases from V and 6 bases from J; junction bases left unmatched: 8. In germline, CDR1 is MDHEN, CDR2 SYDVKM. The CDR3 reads CAAGFSGRDTQYF. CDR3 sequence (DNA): TGTGCCGCGGGTTTTAGCGGGAGGGATACGCAGTATTTT.

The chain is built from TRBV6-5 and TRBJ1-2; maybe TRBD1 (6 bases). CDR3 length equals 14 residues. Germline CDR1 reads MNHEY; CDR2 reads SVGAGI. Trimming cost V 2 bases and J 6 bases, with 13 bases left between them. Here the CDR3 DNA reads TGTGCCAGCAGTTACGGGGGCGTCGTCGATGGCTACACCTTC. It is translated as CASSYGGVVDGYTF.

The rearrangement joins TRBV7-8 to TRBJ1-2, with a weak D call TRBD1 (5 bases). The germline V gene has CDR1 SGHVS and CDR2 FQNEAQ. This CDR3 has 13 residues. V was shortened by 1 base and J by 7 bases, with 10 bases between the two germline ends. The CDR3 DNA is TGTGCCAGCAGCTTAGGCAGGGTGGGTGGCTACACCTTC. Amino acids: CASSLGRVGGYTF.

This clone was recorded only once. CDR3 nucleotide sequence: TGTGCCAGCAGCCAAGTGGGTAGCGGGGGATTAAATACGCAGTATTTT. This encodes CASSQVGSGGLNTQYF. This chain links TRBV14 with TRBJ2-3; 9 nucleotides match TRBD2. Germline values: CDR1 SGHDN, CDR2 FVKESK. This CDR3 is built from 16 residues. The V segment lost 1 base and the J segment 7 bases; nucleotides outside the gene matches: 9.

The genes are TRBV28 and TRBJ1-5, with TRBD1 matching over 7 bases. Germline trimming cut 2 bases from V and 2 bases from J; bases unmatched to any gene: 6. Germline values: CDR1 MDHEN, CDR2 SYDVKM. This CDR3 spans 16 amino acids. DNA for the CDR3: TGTGCCAGCAGTTTAAACAGGGGTATAGGCAATCAGCCCCAGCATTTT. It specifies CASSLNRGIGNQPQHF.

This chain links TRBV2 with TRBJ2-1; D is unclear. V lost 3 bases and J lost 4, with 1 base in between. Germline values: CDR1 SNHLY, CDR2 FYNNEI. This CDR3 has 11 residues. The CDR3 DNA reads TGTGCCAGCAGTGATTACAATGAGCAGTTCTTC. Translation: CASSDYNEQFF.

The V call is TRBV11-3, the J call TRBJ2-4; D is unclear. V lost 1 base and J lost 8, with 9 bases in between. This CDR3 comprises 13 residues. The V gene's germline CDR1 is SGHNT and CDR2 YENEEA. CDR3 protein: CASSLGVRDIQYF. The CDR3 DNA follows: TGTGCCAGCAGCTTAGGAGTCCGAGACATTCAGTACTTC.

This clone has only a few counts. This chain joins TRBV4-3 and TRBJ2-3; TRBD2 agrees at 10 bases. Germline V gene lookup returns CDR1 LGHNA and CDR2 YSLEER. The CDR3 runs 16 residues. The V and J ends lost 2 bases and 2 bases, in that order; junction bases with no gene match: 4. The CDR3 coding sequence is TGCGCCAGCAGCCAATTACTAGCGGGAAACACAGATACGCAGTATTTT. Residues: CASSQLLAGNTDTQYF.

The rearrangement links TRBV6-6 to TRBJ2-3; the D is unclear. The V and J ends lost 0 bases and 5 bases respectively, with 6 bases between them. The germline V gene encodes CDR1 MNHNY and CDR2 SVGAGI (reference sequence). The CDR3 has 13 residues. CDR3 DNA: TGTGCCAGCAGTTACTCCCCACGAGATACGCAGTATTTT. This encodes CASSYSPRDTQYF.

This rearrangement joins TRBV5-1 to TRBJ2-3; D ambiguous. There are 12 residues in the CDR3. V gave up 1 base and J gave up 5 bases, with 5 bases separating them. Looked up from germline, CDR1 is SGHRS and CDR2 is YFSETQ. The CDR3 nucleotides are TGCGCCAGCAGCTTGTTGGGAGATACGCAGTATTTT. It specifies CASSLLGDTQYF.

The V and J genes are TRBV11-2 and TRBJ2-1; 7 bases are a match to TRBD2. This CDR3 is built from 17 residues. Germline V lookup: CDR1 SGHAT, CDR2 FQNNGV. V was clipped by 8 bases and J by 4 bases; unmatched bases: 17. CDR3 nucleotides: TGTGCCAGCCGGGGGTGGAGGGGTAGCGGGCCTTACAATGAGCAGTTCTTC. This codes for CASRGWRGSGPYNEQFF.

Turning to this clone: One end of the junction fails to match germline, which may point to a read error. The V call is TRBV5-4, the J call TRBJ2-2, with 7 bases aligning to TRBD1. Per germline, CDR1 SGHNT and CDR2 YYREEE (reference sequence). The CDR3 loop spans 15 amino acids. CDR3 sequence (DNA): TGTGCCAGCAGTTTGGGACAGACAGACACCGGGGAGCTGTTTTTT. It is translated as CASSLGQTDTGELFF.

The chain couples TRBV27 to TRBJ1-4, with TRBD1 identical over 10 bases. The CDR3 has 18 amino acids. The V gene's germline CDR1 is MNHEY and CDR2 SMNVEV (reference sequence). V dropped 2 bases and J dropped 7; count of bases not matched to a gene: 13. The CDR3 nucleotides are TGTGCCAGCAGTTTAAGGGCGGGGACAGGGGCCGCCGGTGAAAAACTGTTTTTT. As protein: CASSLRAGTGAAGEKLFF.

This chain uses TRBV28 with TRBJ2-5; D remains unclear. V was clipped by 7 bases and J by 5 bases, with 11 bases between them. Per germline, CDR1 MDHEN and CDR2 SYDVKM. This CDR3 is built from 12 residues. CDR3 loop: CASTPQGETQYF. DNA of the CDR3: TGTGCCAGCACCCCTCAAGGGGAGACCCAGTACTTC.

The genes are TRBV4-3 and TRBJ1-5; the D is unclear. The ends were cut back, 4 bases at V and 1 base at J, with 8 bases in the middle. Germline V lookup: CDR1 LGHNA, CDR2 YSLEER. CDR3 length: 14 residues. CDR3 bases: TGCGCCAGCAGCCTGAGCGTCAGCAATCAGCCCCAGCATTTT. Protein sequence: CASSLSVSNQPQHF.

The CDR3 DNA follows: TGTGCCAGCAGCCAAGATATCGGGGAAGGGATGAGCAATCAGCCCCAGCATTTT. Amino acids: CASSQDIGEGMSNQPQHF. The chain is built from TRBV4-2 and TRBJ1-5; D call uncertain. CDR1 and CDR2 from the germline V gene are LGHNA and YNFKEQ. The CDR3 covers 18 residues. Trimming took 0 bases from V and 1 from J, leaving 16 bases between them.

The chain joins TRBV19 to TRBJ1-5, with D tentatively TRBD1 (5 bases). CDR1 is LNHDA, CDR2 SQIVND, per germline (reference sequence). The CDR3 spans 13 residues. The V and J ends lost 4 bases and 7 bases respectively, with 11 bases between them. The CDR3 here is CASSRTQNQPQHF. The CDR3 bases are TGTGCCAGTAGTAGGACACAGAACCAGCCCCAGCATTTT.

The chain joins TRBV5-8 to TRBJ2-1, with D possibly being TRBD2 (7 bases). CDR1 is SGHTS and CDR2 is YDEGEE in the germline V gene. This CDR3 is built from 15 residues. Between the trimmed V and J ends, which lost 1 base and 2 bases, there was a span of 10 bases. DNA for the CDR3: TGTGCCAGCAGCTTGCGCGGGGGCGCCTACAATGAGCAGTTCTTC. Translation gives CASSLRGGAYNEQFF.

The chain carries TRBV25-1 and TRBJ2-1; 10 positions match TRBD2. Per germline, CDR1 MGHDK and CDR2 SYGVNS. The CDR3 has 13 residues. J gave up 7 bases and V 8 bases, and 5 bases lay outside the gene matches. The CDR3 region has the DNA TGTGCCAGCGCCCTAGCGGGAGTGAATGAGCAGTTCTTC. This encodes CASALAGVNEQFF.

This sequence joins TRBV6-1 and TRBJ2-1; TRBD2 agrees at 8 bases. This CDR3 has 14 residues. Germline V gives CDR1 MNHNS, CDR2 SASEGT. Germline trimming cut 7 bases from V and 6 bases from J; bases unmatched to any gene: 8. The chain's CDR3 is CASTINRGGNEQFF. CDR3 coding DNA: TGTGCCAGCACTATAAACCGGGGGGGCAATGAGCAGTTCTTC.

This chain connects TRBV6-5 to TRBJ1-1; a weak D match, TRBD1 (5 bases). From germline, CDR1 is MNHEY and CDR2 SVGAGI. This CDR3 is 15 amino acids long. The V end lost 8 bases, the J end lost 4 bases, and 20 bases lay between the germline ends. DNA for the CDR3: TGTGCCAGCTCGTTAAGACCGCGGGGGTCCACTGAAGCTTTCTTT. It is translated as CASSLRPRGSTEAFF.

The CDR3: CASSQHRRNTEAFF. In nucleotides, the CDR3 is TGTGCCAGCAGTCAGCACAGGAGGAACACTGAAGCTTTCTTT. This sequence joins TRBV28 and TRBJ1-1; D perhaps matches TRBD1 (5 bases). The CDR3 spans 14 residues. Between the trimmed V and J ends, which lost 5 bases and 1 base, there was a span of 11 bases. In germline, CDR1 is MDHEN, CDR2 SYDVKM.

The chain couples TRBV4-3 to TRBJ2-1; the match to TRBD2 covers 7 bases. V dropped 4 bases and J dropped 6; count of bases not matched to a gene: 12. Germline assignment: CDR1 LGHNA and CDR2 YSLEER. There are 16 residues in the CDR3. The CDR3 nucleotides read TGCGCCAGCAGCCGGACTAGGTTCGATAGAGGCAATGAGCAGTTCTTC. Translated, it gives CASSRTRFDRGNEQFF.

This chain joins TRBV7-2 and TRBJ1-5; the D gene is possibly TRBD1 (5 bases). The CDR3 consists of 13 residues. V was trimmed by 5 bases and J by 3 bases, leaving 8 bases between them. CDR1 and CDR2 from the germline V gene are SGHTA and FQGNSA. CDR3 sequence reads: CASSRDFNQPQHF. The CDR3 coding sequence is TGTGCCAGCAGCCGGGACTTCAATCAGCCCCAGCATTTT.

The CDR3 sequence is CASSQAPGYEQYF. CDR3 nucleotide sequence: TGCGCCAGCAGCCAAGCCCCAGGCTACGAGCAGTACTTC. This chain links TRBV4-3 with TRBJ2-7; no firm D call. Trimming removed 1 base from V and 3 bases from J, with 7 bases in between. The CDR3 is made up of 13 amino acids. Germline V gene sequence: CDR1 LGHNA, CDR2 YSLEER.